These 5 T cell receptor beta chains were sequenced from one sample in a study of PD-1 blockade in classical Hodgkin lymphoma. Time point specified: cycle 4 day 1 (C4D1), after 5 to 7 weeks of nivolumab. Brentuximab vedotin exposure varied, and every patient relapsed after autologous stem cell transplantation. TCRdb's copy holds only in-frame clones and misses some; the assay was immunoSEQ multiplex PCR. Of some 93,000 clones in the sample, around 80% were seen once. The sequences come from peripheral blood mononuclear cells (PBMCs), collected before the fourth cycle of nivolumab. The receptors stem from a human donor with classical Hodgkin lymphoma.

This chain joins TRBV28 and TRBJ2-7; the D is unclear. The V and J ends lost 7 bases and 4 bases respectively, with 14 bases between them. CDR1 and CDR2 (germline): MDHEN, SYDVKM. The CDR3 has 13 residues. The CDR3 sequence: CASTPGPPYEQYF. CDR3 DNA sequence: TGTGCCAGCACCCCGGGCCCGCCATACGAGCAGTACTTC.

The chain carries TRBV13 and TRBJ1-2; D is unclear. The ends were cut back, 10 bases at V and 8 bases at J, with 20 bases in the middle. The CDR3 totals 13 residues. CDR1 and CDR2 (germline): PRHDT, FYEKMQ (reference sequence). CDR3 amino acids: CATGLYGGTGYTF. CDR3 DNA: TGTGCCACCGGTCTGTATGGCGGCACGGGCTACACCTTC. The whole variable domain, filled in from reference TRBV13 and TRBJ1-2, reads AAGVIQSPRHLIKEKRETATLKCYPIPRHDTVYWYQQGPGQDPQFLISFYEKMQSDKGSIPDRFSAQQFSDYHSELNMSSLELGDSALYFCATGLYGGTGYTFGSGTRLTVV.

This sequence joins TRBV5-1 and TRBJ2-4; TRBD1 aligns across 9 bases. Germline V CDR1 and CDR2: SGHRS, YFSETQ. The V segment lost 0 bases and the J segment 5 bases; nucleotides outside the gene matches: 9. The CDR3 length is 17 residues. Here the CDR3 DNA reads TGCGCCAGCAGCTTGGAGGGACAGGGTCTTGGCGAAAACATTCAGTACTTC. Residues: CASSLEGQGLGENIQYF.

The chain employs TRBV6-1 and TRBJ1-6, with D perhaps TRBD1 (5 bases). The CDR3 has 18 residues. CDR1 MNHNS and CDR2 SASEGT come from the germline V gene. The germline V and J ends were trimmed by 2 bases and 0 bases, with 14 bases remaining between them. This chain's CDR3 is CASSEMGTWGSYNSPLHF. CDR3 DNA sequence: TGTGCCAGCAGTGAAATGGGGACCTGGGGCTCCTATAATTCACCCCTCCACTTT.

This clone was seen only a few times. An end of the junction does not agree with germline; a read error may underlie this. The DNA for the CDR3 is TGTGCCAGTAGTTACGACAGGTACTATGGCTACACCTTC. The encoded protein is CASSYDRYYGYTF. The chain has TRBV6-5 and TRBJ1-2, with a weak D call TRBD1 (6 bases). This CDR3 has 13 residues. Germline assignment: CDR1 MNHEY and CDR2 SVGAGI.